Listed here is a single TCR beta chain. The data are from a study of control samples from healthy donors and cancer patients. Sequencing was performed with immunoSEQ multiplex PCR; in TCRdb, only in-frame clones are kept and a portion is missing. The sample contains 95,000 to 100,000 clones, about 89% of which appear only once. This CDR3 has 15 amino acids. CDR1 is MNHEY, CDR2 SVGAGI, per germline. V was pared by 7 bases and J by 2 bases, with 15 bases between. The V call is TRBV6-5, the J call TRBJ1-3; D is ambiguous. Sample: blood. The sequence was obtained from a man aged 25 to 40 in good health. CDR3 protein: CASKRVRGTGNTIYF. The CDR3, as DNA: TGTGCCAGCAAGAGGGTCAGAGGAACTGGAAACACCATATATTTT.